A single sample is the source of the 6 T cell receptor beta chains below, sequenced in a study of cytomegalovirus exposure and HLA in healthy donors. PCR primers comprised 60 Vbeta and 13 Jbeta primers. Libraries were prepared by immunoSEQ multiplex PCR; TCRdb keeps only in-frame clonotypes and omits some of them. The sample has about 190,000 clones, more than 65% seen once. The sequenced material came from PBMCs. Every receptor here comes from a woman in her thirties in good health and CMV-seronegative.

For the CDR3, the DNA is TGTGCCAGCAGCTGGGACAAGTCCTACGAGCAGTACTTC. It translates to CASSWDKSYEQYF. The V and J genes are TRBV7-9 and TRBJ2-7; maybe TRBD1 (6 bases). V lost 4 bases to trimming and J lost 1 base, with 8 bases between them. CDR3 length: 13 amino acids. CDR1 and CDR2 (germline): SEHNR, FQNEAQ (reference sequence).

The V call is TRBV18, the J call TRBJ2-7; D remains unclear. The CDR3 runs 16 residues. Germline V gives CDR1 KGHSH, CDR2 LQKENI. V was pared by 1 base and J by 1 base, with 14 bases between. CDR3 DNA: TGTGCCAGCTCACCACGGGCTCTGGGTCGGTCCTACGAGCAGTACTTC. Translating it yields CASSPRALGRSYEQYF.

The chain recombines TRBV28 with TRBJ2-7; tentative D call: TRBD1 (6 bases). CDR1 and CDR2 (germline): MDHEN, SYDVKM. The CDR3 has 14 residues. V gave up 6 bases and J gave up 3 bases, with 15 bases separating them. CDR3 coding DNA: TGTGCCAGCAGAGCCGGGACAAACCTCTACGAGCAGTACTTC. Its translation is CASRAGTNLYEQYF.

There are a few counts of this clone. The chain carries TRBV19 and TRBJ2-3; the D gene is possibly TRBD1 (6 bases). The CDR3 length is 11 residues. V lost 4 bases to trimming and J lost 11 bases, with 10 bases between them. Germline assignment: CDR1 LNHDA and CDR2 SQIVND (reference sequence). The CDR3 nucleotides are TGTGCCAGTAGTAGTGGGGGACAGCAGTATTTT. As protein: CASSSGGQQYF.

The chain links TRBV4-3 to TRBJ2-4; D gene unclear. Germline CDR1 and CDR2: LGHNA and YSLEER. This CDR3 comprises 18 residues. V lost 0 bases to trimming and J lost 0 bases, with 15 bases between them. CDR3: CASSQDPATRIAKNIQYF. CDR3 nucleotide sequence: TGCGCCAGCAGCCAAGATCCGGCGACGAGGATAGCCAAAAACATTCAGTACTTC.

The chain carries TRBV30 and TRBJ2-3; 9 nucleotides line up with TRBD1. Germline CDR1 is GTSNPN and CDR2 is SVGIG (reference sequence). J was trimmed by 2 bases and V by 3 bases; bases with no gene match: 12. The CDR3 is made up of 17 amino acids. This chain's CDR3 is CAWSARDRGIITDTQYF. In nucleotides, the CDR3 is TGTGCCTGGAGCGCCCGAGACAGGGGGATTATCACAGATACGCAGTATTTT.